The 3 T cell receptor beta chains below were found in one sample sequenced in a study of blood T cell repertoires in COVID-19. Assay: immunoSEQ multiplex PCR; the TCRdb copy retains only in-frame clones and omits some. The table shows 200,000 to 300,000 clones, with roughly nine tenths occurring only once. The sample consisted of peripheral blood. The receptors come from a man aged 55 to 69 with acute or convalescent COVID-19.

The chain recombines TRBV28 with TRBJ1-4; unclear D gene. The CDR3 is 11 residues long. V was clipped by 8 bases and J by 8 bases, with 9 bases between them. Per the germline V gene, CDR1 is MDHEN and CDR2 is SYDVKM. This chain's CDR3 is CASLSREKLFF. The CDR3 region has the DNA TGTGCCAGCCTTTCCAGGGAAAAACTGTTTTTT. The full variable domain, with the rest looked up from reference TRBV28 and TRBJ1-4, is DVKVTQSSRYLVKRTGEKVFLECVQDMDHENMFWYRQDPGLGLRLIYFSYDVKMKEKGDIPEGYSVSREKKERFSLILESASTNQTSMYLCASLSREKLFFGSGTQLSVL.

To note about this clone: Distinct nucleotide sequences in the sample also encode this CDR3. The rearrangement links TRBV27 to TRBJ2-3; D remains ambiguous. Germline V lookup: CDR1 MNHEY, CDR2 SMNVEV (reference sequence). V was pared by 2 bases and J by 0 bases, with 3 bases between. The length of the CDR3 is 13 residues. CDR3 in amino acids: CASSLLSTDTQYF. The CDR3 nucleotides read TGTGCCAGCAGTTTACTAAGCACAGATACGCAGTATTTT.

The chain carries TRBV30 and TRBJ2-2, with TRBD1 matching over 10 bases. This CDR3 is 15 amino acids long. Trimming at V came to 2 bases and at J to 3 bases, leaving 3 bases not matched to a gene. Per germline, CDR1 GTSNPN and CDR2 SVGIG (reference sequence). This CDR3 is CAWSPGTGDTGELFF. The CDR3 DNA reads TGTGCCTGGAGTCCCGGGACAGGGGACACCGGGGAGCTGTTTTTT. The complete variable domain, with remaining parts taken from reference TRBV30 and TRBJ2-2, reads SQTIHQWPATLVQPVGSPLSLECTVEGTSNPNLYWYRQAAGRGLQLLFYSVGIGQISSEVPQNLSASRPQDRQFILSSKKLLLSDSGFYLCAWSPGTGDTGELFFGEGSRLTVL.